These 22 T cell receptor beta chains were sequenced from one sample in a study of cytomegalovirus exposure and HLA in healthy donors. Both 60 Vbeta primers and 13 Jbeta primers went into the PCR. Data came from immunoSEQ multiplex PCR; TCRdb stores just in-frame clones and leaves some out. The repertoire holds 110,000 or so clones, 74% seen once, with 2% to 2.5% in the top ten. The sample consisted of PBMCs. The origin of the receptors is a human donor in good health.

The chain employs TRBV6-1 and TRBJ1-5; TRBD1 is a possible D gene (6 bases). Germline CDR1 is MNHNS and CDR2 is SASEGT. The V end lost 4 bases, the J end lost 5 bases, and 15 bases lay between the germline ends. This CDR3 contains 15 residues. CDR3 region: CASSVSVQGDQPQHF. Written as DNA, the CDR3 is TGTGCCAGCAGTGTATCAGTACAGGGCGATCAGCCCCAGCATTTT.

The CDR3 DNA reads TGCGCCAGCAGCGCGGGGACTAGCGGACCACAAGAGACCCAGTACTTC. It specifies CASSAGTSGPQETQYF. This sequence joins TRBV5-1 and TRBJ2-5; 11 bases fit TRBD2. The CDR3 loop spans 16 amino acids. Trimming cost V 4 bases and J 2 bases; bases outside gene matches: 7. Germline V gene data show CDR1 as SGHRS and CDR2 as YFSETQ.

The chain uses TRBV6-1 and TRBJ1-2, with 7 bases lining up with TRBD1. The CDR3 length is 15 residues. CDR1 and CDR2 (germline): MNHNS, SASEGT. J gave up 6 bases and V 5 bases, and 12 bases lay outside the gene matches. For the CDR3, the DNA is TGTGCCAGCAGTAGACAGGGTGTATCTGGTCATGGCTACACCTTC. This encodes CASSRQGVSGHGYTF.

The chain links TRBV6-5 to TRBJ2-5; perhaps TRBD2 as D (6 bases). The CDR3 runs 15 residues. The V end lost 0 bases, the J end lost 2 bases, and 10 bases lay between the germline ends. Germline CDR1 is MNHEY and CDR2 is SVGAGI. DNA for the CDR3: TGTGCCAGCAGTTACTCCTTGGGGGGACAAGAGACCCAGTACTTC. Translated: CASSYSLGGQETQYF.

As for this clone: At one of its ends the junction is not consistent with the germline gene, which may arise from a read error. The chain links TRBV7-9 to TRBJ1-1; D not certain. The germline V gene has CDR1 SEHNR and CDR2 FQNEAQ (reference sequence). The CDR3 contains 13 residues. The CDR3, as DNA: TGTTCCAGCAGCTTAGGTATGAACACTGAAGCTTTCTTT. Translated: CSSSLGMNTEAFF.

The DNA for the CDR3 is TGTGCCAGCAGTCCTCTCGCTCAGGGGAACATTCAGTACTTC. Its protein is CASSPLAQGNIQYF. The chain joins TRBV28 to TRBJ2-4, with D possibly being TRBD1 (6 bases). Trimming shortened V by 5 bases and J by 7 bases, and 15 bases separated the two germline ends. CDR1 and CDR2 from the germline V gene are MDHEN and SYDVKM. The CDR3 runs 14 residues.

The chain is built from TRBV28 and TRBJ1-2; D call uncertain. Germline assignment: CDR1 MDHEN and CDR2 SYDVKM. This CDR3 contains 12 residues. Trimming took 10 bases from V and 1 from J, leaving 10 bases between them. For the CDR3, the DNA is TGTGCCACCCTTCTCTTTAACTATGGCTACACCTTC. It encodes CATLLFNYGYTF.

The chain links TRBV27 to TRBJ1-5; 7 bases are a match to TRBD1. The CDR3 sequence is 15 residues long. Germline V gives CDR1 MNHEY, CDR2 SMNVEV (reference sequence). V lost 6 bases, J lost 3 bases, and 8 bases stayed unmatched. The CDR3, as DNA: TGTGCCAGCAGCAAGGGACAGCTAGACAATCAGCCCCAGCATTTT. This encodes CASSKGQLDNQPQHF.

The rearrangement uses TRBV6-6 and TRBJ1-5; a weak D match, TRBD1 (5 bases). Germline lookup yields CDR1 MNHNY and CDR2 SVGAGI (reference sequence). The CDR3 covers 15 residues. The germline V and J ends were trimmed by 6 bases and 2 bases, with 14 bases remaining between them. CDR3 sequence reads: CASRDTGRGNQPQHF. The CDR3 region has the DNA TGTGCCAGCAGGGACACTGGACGGGGCAATCAGCCCCAGCATTTT.

The gene calls are TRBV7-6 and TRBJ2-3; D ambiguous. The V end was cut by 3 bases, the J end by 0 bases, with 7 bases between. Germline CDR1 and CDR2: SGHVS and FNYEAQ. The CDR3 spans 14 residues. The CDR3 DNA reads TGTGCCAGCAGCTTTAGCCAGAGCACAGATACGCAGTATTTT. This translates into CASSFSQSTDTQYF.

This chain links TRBV21-1 with TRBJ2-3; the table's D call, TRBD2, has no DNA check behind it. TRBV21-1 is flagged as a pseudogene. The CDR3 runs 16 residues. The CDR3 bases are TGTGCCAGCAGCTTTAGCGCCCGCAAAAGCACAGATACGCAGTATTTT. Amino acid sequence: CASSFSARKSTDTQYF.

The chain joins TRBV6-4 to TRBJ2-5; D not certain. The CDR3 extends over 14 amino acids. Between the trimmed V and J ends, which lost 2 bases and 0 bases, there was a span of 7 bases. CDR1 and CDR2 (germline): MRHNA, SNTAGT. CDR3 bases: TGTGCCAGCAGTGACGGCACAGACCAAGAGACCCAGTACTTC. Its translation is CASSDGTDQETQYF.

The chain links TRBV20-1 to TRBJ1-1; 7 nucleotides line up with TRBD1. Germline lookup yields CDR1 DFQATT and CDR2 SNEGSKA (reference sequence). V was clipped by 3 bases and J by 8 bases; unmatched bases: 3. This CDR3 is built from 11 residues. CDR3 loop: CSASRGREAFF. The CDR3 nucleotides are TGCAGTGCTAGCAGGGGGAGGGAAGCTTTCTTT.

This chain connects TRBV6-1 to TRBJ2-6, with a weak D call TRBD1 (5 bases). Trimming took 2 bases from V and 1 from J, leaving 12 bases between them. Germline CDR1 MNHNS, CDR2 SASEGT. The CDR3 extends over 17 amino acids. The CDR3 nucleotides read TGTGCCAGCAGTGAATCCAGGGTCTTGTCTGGGGCCAACGTCCTGACTTTC. Residues: CASSESRVLSGANVLTF.

The chain carries TRBV28 and TRBJ2-7; D is perhaps TRBD1 (6 bases). CDR3 size: 14 residues. Germline lookup yields CDR1 MDHEN and CDR2 SYDVKM. The V and J ends lost 6 bases and 5 bases respectively, with 17 bases between them. CDR3: CASRGTGKFNEQYF. The DNA for the CDR3 is TGTGCCAGCAGGGGAACAGGGAAATTCAACGAGCAGTACTTC.

This chain joins TRBV7-8 and TRBJ2-3; TRBD2 agrees at 9 bases. Germline V lookup: CDR1 SGHVS, CDR2 FQNEAQ. CDR3 length: 18 residues. V lost 1 base to trimming and J lost 14 bases; unmatched junction nucleotides: 22. The chain's CDR3 is CASSLGRASGIFPRQWYF. The CDR3 region has the DNA TGTGCCAGCAGCTTAGGAAGGGCTAGCGGGATTTTCCCGAGGCAGTGGTATTTT.

V usage is TRBV18 and J usage is TRBJ1-2, with a tentative D call TRBD1 (6 bases). This CDR3 spans 16 amino acids. Trimming shortened V by 2 bases and J by 4 bases, and 17 bases separated the two germline ends. Germline V CDR1 and CDR2: KGHSH, LQKENI. The CDR3 region is CASSPNSNRVTYGYTF. Here the CDR3 DNA reads TGTGCCAGCTCACCAAACTCCAACAGGGTTACCTATGGCTACACCTTC.

The rearrangement uses TRBV28 and TRBJ1-4, with D perhaps TRBD1 (6 bases). The CDR3 spans 15 residues. Trimming removed 5 bases at V and 8 bases at J, with 18 bases between. Germline CDR1 MDHEN, CDR2 SYDVKM. CDR3: CASSVGGGRGEKLFF. Written as DNA, the CDR3 is TGTGCCAGCAGTGTTGGGGGGGGCAGGGGAGAAAAACTGTTTTTT.

This clone was detected only a few times. The rearrangement uses TRBV9 and TRBJ2-5; TRBD2 aligns across 10 bases. The CDR3 is 19 amino acids. Germline-derived CDR1 and CDR2 are SGDLS and YYNGEE. The V gene end was trimmed by 0 bases and the J gene end by 3 bases; junction bases not matched to a gene: 14. The CDR3 here is CASSVAGISSGLAEETQYF. In nucleotides, the CDR3 is TGTGCCAGCAGCGTAGCAGGGATTTCTTCCGGACTAGCGGAAGAGACCCAGTACTTC.

The rearrangement uses TRBV7-2 and TRBJ2-5, with D possibly TRBD1 on 6 matching bases. Germline CDR1 SGHTA, CDR2 FQGNSA. CDR3 length equals 15 residues. V shed 3 bases and J shed 5 bases, with 16 bases lying between them. The CDR3 coding sequence is TGTGCCAGCAGCTTCCCAACAGGGTTTTCGGAGACCCAGTACTTC. The encoded protein is CASSFPTGFSETQYF.

The V call is TRBV10-2, the J call TRBJ2-2, with 7 bases that match TRBD2. The germline CDR1 and CDR2 sequences are WSHSY and SAAADI. CDR3 length equals 17 residues. Unmatched junction bases numbered 8, after V lost 0 bases and J lost 4 bases. The CDR3 DNA follows: TGCGCCAGCAGTGAGTCGACGGGGGGTGTGAGCACCGGGGAGCTGTTTTTT. This codes for CASSESTGGVSTGELFF.

CDR3 in DNA: TGTGCCAGCAGCTCAGGACTAGCGGGGTCCCTAGCCAAAAACATTCAGTACTTC. Encoded protein: CASSSGLAGSLAKNIQYF. The chain couples TRBV7-2 to TRBJ2-4; 12 bases agree with TRBD2. In germline, CDR1 is SGHTA, CDR2 FQGNSA. The ends lost 4 bases at V and 0 bases at J; junction bases unmatched: 7. The CDR3 runs to 18 residues.